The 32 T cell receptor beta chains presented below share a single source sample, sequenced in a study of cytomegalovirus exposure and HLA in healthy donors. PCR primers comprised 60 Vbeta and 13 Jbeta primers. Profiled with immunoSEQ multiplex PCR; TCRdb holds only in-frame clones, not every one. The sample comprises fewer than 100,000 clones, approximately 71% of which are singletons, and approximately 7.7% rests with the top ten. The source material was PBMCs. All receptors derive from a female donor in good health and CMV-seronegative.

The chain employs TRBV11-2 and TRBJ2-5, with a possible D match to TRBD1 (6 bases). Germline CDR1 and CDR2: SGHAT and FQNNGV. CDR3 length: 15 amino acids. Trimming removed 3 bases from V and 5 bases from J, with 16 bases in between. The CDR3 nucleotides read TGTGCCAGCAGCTTTACTTACAGGGAATTGGAGACCCAGTACTTC. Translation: CASSFTYRELETQYF.

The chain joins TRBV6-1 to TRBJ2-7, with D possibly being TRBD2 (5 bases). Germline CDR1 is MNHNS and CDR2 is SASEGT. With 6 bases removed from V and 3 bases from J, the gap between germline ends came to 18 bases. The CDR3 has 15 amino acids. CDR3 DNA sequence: TGTGCCAGCAGCGTGTTCGGGTCTCGGGACTACGAGCAGTACTTC. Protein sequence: CASSVFGSRDYEQYF.

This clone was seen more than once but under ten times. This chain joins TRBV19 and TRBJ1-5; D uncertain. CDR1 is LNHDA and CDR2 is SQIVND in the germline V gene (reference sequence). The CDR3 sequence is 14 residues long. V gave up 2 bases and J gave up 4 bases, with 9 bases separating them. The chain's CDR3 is CASSILGINQPQHF. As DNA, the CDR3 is TGTGCCAGTAGTATATTGGGCATTAATCAGCCCCAGCATTTT. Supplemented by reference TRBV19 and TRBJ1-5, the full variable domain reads DGGITQSPKYLFRKEGQNVTLSCEQNLNHDAMYWYRQDPGQGLRLIYYSQIVNDFQKGDIAEGYSVSREKKESFPLTVTSAQKNPTAFYLCASSILGINQPQHFGDGTRLSIL.

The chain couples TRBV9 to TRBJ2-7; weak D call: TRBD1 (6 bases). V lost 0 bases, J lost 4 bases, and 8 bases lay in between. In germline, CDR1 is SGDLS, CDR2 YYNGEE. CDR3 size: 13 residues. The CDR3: CASSVATGYEQYF. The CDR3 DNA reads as TGTGCCAGCAGCGTAGCTACAGGGTACGAGCAGTACTTC.

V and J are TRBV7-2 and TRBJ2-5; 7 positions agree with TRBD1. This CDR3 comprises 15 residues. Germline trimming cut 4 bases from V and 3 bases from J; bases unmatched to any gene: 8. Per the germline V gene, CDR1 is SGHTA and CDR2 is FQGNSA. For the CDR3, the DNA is TGTGCCAGCAGCTCATCCGGGACAGCCGAAGAGACCCAGTACTTC. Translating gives CASSSSGTAEETQYF. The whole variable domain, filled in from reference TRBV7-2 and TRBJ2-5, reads GAGVSQSPSNKVTEKGKDVELRCDPISGHTALYWYRQSLGQGLEFLIYFQGNSAPDKSGLPSDRFSAERTGGSVSTLTIQRTQQEDSAVYLCASSSSGTAEETQYFGPGTRLLVL.

The DNA for the CDR3 is TGTGCCAGCTCATCCGCCTTGGACAGGGTGAATCAGCCCCAGCATTTT. Protein product: CASSSALDRVNQPQHF. The chain has TRBV18 and TRBJ1-5, with 8 bases aligning to TRBD1. Germline V gene sequence: CDR1 KGHSH, CDR2 LQKENI. The V segment lost 5 bases and the J segment 4 bases; nucleotides outside the gene matches: 10. This CDR3 is 16 amino acids long. Complete variable domain (other parts from reference TRBV18 and TRBJ1-5): NAGVMQNPRHLVRRRGQEARLRCSPMKGHSHVYWYRQLPEEGLKFMVYLQKENIIDESGMPKERFSAEFPKEGPSILRIQQVVRGDSAAYFCASSSALDRVNQPQHFGDGTRLSIL.

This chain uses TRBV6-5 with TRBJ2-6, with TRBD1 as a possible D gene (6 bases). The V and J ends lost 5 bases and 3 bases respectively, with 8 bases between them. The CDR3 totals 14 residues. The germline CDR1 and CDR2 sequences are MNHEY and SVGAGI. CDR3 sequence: CASSTGIGANVLTF. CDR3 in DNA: TGTGCCAGCAGTACAGGGATTGGGGCCAACGTCCTGACTTTC.

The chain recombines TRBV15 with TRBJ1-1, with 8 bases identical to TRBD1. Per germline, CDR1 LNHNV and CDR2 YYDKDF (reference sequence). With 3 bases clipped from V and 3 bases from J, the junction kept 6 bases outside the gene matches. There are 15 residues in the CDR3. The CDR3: CATSSLTGDDTEAFF. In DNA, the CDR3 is TGTGCCACCAGCAGCCTGACAGGGGATGACACTGAAGCTTTCTTT. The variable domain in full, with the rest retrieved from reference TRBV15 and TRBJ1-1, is DAMVIQNPRYQVTQFGKPVTLSCSQTLNHNVMYWYQQKSSQAPKLLFHYYDKDFNNEADTPDNFQSRRPNTSFCFLDIRSPGLGDTAMYLCATSSLTGDDTEAFFGQGTRLTVV.

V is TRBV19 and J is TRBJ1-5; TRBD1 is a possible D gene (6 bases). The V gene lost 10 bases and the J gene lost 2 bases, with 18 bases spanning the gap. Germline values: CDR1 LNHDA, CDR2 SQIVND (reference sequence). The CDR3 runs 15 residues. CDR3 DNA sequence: TGTGCCACCCGGACAGCTTCGTGGGGCAATCAGCCCCAGCATTTT. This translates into CATRTASWGNQPQHF. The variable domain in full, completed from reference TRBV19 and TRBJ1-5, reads DGGITQSPKYLFRKEGQNVTLSCEQNLNHDAMYWYRQDPGQGLRLIYYSQIVNDFQKGDIAEGYSVSREKKESFPLTVTSAQKNPTAFYLCATRTASWGNQPQHFGDGTRLSIL.

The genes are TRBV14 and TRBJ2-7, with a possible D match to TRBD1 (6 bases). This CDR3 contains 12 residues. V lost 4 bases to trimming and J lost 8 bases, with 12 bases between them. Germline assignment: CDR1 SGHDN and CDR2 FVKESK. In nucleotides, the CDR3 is TGTGCCAGCAGCCGGGACACAGGGAAGCAGTACTTC. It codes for CASSRDTGKQYF.

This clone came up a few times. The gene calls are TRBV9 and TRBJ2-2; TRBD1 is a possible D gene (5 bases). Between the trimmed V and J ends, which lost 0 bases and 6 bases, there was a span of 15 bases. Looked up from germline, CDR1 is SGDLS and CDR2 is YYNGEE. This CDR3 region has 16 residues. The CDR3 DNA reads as TGTGCCAGCAGCGTAGGTTTCCAGGGCCGATCCGGGGAGCTGTTTTTT. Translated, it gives CASSVGFQGRSGELFF. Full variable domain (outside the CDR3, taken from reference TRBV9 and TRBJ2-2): DSGVTQTPKHLITATGQRVTLRCSPRSGDLSVYWYQQSLDQGLQFLIQYYNGEERAKGNILERFSAQQFPDLHSELNLSSLELGDSALYFCASSVGFQGRSGELFFGEGSRLTVL.

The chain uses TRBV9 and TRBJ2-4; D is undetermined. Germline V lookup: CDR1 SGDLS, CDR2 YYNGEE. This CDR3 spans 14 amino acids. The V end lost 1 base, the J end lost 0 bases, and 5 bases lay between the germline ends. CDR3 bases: TGTGCCAGCAGCGTAACTTCAGCCAAAAACATTCAGTACTTC. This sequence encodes CASSVTSAKNIQYF.

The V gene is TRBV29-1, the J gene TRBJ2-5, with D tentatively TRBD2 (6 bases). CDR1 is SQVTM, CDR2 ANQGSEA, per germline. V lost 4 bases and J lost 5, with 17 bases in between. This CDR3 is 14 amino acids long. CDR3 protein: CSVVTLLGGETQYF. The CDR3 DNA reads TGCAGCGTTGTCACGCTCTTAGGAGGGGAGACCCAGTACTTC. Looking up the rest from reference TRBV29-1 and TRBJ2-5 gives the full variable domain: SAVISQKPSRDICQRGTSLTIQCQVDSQVTMMFWYRQQPGQSLTLIATANQGSEATYESGFVIDKFPISRPNLTFSTLTVSNMSPEDSSIYLCSVVTLLGGETQYFGPGTRLLVL.

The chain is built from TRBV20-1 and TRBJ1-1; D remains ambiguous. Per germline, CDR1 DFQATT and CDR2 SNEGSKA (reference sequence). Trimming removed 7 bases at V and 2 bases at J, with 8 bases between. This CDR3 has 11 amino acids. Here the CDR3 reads CSVLRNTEAFF. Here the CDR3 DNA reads TGCAGTGTCCTCAGAAACACTGAAGCTTTCTTT.

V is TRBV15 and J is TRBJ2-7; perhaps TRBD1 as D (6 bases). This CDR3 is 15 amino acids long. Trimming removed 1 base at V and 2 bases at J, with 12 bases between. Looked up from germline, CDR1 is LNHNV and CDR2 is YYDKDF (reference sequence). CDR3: CATSRVSGATYEQYF. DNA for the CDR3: TGTGCCACCAGCAGAGTTTCAGGGGCCACCTACGAGCAGTACTTC. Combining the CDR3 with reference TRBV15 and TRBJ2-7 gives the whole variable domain DAMVIQNPRYQVTQFGKPVTLSCSQTLNHNVMYWYQQKSSQAPKLLFHYYDKDFNNEADTPDNFQSRRPNTSFCFLDIRSPGLGDTAMYLCATSRVSGATYEQYFGPGTRLTVT.

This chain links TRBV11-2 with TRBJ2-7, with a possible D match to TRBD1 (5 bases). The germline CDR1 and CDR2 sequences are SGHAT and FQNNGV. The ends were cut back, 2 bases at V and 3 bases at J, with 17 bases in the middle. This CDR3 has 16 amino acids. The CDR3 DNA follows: TGTGCCAGCAGCTTATCCAATTTACAGGCCCGCTACGAGCAGTACTTC. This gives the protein CASSLSNLQARYEQYF.

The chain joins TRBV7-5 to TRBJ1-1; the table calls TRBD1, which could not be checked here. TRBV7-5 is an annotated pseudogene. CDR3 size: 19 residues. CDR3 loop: CARSPTQIQGKFKNTEAFF. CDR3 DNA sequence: TGTGCCAGAAGCCCTACCCAAATACAGGGGAAATTCAAGAACACTGAAGCTTTCTTT.

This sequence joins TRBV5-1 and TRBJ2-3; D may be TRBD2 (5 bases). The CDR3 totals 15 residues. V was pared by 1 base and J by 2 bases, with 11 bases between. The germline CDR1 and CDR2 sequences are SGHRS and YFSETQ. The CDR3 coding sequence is TGCGCCAGCAGCTTGTCCCTAGCTATCACAGATACGCAGTATTTT. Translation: CASSLSLAITDTQYF.

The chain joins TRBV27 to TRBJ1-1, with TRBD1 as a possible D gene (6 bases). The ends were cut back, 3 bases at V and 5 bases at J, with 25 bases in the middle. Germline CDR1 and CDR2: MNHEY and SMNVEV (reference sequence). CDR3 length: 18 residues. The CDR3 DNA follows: TGTGCCAGCAGTTTGGGTCTGAGTGGGGGCGGGTCGCGGACTGAAGCTTTCTTT. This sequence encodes CASSLGLSGGGSRTEAFF.

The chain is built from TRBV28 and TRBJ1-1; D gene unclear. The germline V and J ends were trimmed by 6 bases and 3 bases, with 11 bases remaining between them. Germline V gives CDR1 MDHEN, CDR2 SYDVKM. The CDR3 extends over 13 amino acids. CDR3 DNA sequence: TGTGCCAGCAGCGCCGGGGAGTACACTGAAGCTTTCTTT. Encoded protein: CASSAGEYTEAFF.

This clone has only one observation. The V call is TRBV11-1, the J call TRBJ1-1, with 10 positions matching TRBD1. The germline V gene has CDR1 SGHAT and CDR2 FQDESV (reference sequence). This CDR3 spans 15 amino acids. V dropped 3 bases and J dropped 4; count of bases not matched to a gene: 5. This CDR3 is CASSLTTGGPTEAFF. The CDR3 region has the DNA TGTGCCAGCAGCTTGACGACAGGGGGCCCCACTGAAGCTTTCTTT.

Here the CDR3 DNA reads TGTGCCAGCAGCCTACAGAGTGCCGGTTACTATGGCTACACCTTC. As protein: CASSLQSAGYYGYTF. The rearrangement uses TRBV6-5 and TRBJ1-2, with D unclear. The CDR3 totals 15 residues. Trimming removed 6 bases at V and 3 bases at J, with 17 bases between. Germline V gene lookup returns CDR1 MNHEY and CDR2 SVGAGI.

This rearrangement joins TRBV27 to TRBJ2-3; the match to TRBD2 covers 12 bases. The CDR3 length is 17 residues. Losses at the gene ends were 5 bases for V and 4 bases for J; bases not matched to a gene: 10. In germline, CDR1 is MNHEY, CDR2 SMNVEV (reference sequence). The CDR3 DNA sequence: TGTGCCAGCAGTAAGGGGACTAGCGGGCGGAGGGCAGATACGCAGTATTTT. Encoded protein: CASSKGTSGRRADTQYF.

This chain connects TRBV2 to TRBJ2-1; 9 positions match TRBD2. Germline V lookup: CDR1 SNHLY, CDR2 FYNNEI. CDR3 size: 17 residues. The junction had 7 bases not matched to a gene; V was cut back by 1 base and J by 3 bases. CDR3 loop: CASSEGSGGPYYNEQFF. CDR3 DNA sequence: TGTGCCAGCAGTGAAGGAAGCGGGGGGCCATACTACAATGAGCAGTTCTTC.

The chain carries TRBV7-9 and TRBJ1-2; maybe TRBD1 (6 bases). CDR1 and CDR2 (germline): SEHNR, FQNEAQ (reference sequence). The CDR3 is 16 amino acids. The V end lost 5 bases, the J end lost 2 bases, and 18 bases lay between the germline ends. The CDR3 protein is CASSPKTWGPNYGYTF. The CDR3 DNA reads TGTGCCAGCAGCCCAAAAACCTGGGGGCCAAACTATGGCTACACCTTC.

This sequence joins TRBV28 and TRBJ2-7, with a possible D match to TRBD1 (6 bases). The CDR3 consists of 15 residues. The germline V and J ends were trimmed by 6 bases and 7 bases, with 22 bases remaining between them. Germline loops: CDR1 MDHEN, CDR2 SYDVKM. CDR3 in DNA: TGTGCCAGCAGCCCCCCTCGGCCAGGGGAGAGGGAGCAGTACTTC. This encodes CASSPPRPGEREQYF. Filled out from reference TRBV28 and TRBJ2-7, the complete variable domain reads DVKVTQSSRYLVKRTGEKVFLECVQDMDHENMFWYRQDPGLGLRLIYFSYDVKMKEKGDIPEGYSVSREKKERFSLILESASTNQTSMYLCASSPPRPGEREQYFGPGTRLTVT.

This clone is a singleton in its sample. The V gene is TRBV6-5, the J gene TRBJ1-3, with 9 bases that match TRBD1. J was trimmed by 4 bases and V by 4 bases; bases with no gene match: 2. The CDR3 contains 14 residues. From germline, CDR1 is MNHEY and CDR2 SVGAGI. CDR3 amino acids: CASSLDRGGNTIYF. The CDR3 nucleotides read TGTGCCAGCAGTTTGGACAGGGGAGGAAACACCATATATTTT.

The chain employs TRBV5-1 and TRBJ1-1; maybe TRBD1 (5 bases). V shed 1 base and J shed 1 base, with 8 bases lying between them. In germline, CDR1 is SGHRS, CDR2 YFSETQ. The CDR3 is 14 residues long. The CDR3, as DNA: TGCGCCAGCAGCTTGAGGCAGGGGAACACTGAAGCTTTCTTT. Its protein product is CASSLRQGNTEAFF.

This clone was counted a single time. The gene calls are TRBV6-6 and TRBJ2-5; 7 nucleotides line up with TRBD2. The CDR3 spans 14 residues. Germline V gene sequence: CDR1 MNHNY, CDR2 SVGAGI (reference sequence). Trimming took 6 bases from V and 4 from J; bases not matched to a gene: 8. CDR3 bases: TGTGCCAGCAGACCCTCGGGGGGACGAGAGACCCAGTACTTC. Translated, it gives CASRPSGGRETQYF.

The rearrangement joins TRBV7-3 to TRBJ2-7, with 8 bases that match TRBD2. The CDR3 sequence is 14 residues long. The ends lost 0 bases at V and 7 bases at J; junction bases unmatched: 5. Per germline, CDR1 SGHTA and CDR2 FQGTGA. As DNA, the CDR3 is TGTGCCAGCAGCTTAACGGGACTAGTTGGAGAGCAGTACTTC. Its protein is CASSLTGLVGEQYF.

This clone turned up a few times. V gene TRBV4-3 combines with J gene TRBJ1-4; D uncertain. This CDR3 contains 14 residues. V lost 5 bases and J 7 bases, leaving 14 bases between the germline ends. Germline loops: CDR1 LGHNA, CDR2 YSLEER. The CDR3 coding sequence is TGCGCCAGCAGCTTCCGGGTCCAAAGTGAAAAACTGTTTTTT. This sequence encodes CASSFRVQSEKLFF.

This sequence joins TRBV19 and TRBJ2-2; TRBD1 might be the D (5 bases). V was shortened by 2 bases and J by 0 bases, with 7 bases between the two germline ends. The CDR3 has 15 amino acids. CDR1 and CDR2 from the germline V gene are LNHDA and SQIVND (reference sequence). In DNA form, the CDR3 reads TGTGCCAGTAGTATATCAGGGACGAACACCGGGGAGCTGTTTTTT. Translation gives CASSISGTNTGELFF. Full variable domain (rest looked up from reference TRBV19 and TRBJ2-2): DGGITQSPKYLFRKEGQNVTLSCEQNLNHDAMYWYRQDPGQGLRLIYYSQIVNDFQKGDIAEGYSVSREKKESFPLTVTSAQKNPTAFYLCASSISGTNTGELFFGEGSRLTVL.